The T cell receptor beta chain under discussion was sequenced for a study of shared clonotypes between healthy human individuals. Study outcomes and limitations: Around 4.7% of naive CD4 clonotypes were shared across several donors. A limitation of the genetic and exposure-history diversity represented arose from few donors.

Germline CDR1 reads SGHRS; CDR2 reads YFSETQ. V gave up 2 bases and J gave up 11 bases, with 19 bases separating them. The CDR3 covers 14 residues. Libraries were prepared by immunoSEQ multiplex PCR; TCRdb keeps only in-frame clonotypes and omits some of them. There are around 2.3 million clones in the sample; 90% to 96% occur only once, and 0.13% lies in the top ten. About this clone: What it recognizes is unknown.

V and J are TRBV5-1 and TRBJ1-1; D is perhaps TRBD1 (5 bases). Sequenced: naive CD4+ T cells sorted from blood. Subset denoted: CD45RA+ positively selected. This receptor was taken from a man younger than 35 in good health. CDR3 loop: CASSFGQGGEWAFF. CDR3 DNA: TGCGCCAGCAGCTTCGGGCAGGGCGGGGAGTGGGCTTTCTTT.